This T cell receptor beta chain was captured in a study of cytomegalovirus exposure and HLA in healthy donors. The PCR employed 60 Vbeta primers together with 13 Jbeta primers. Method: immunoSEQ multiplex PCR; TCRdb's copy keeps in-frame clones and lacks some. The data hold 200,000 or so clones, with 82% observed a single time. In germline, CDR1 is LNHNV, CDR2 YYDKDF (reference sequence). J gave up 7 bases and V 0 bases, and 19 bases lay outside the gene matches. The CDR3 has 19 amino acids. Details on this clone: Its specificity is not known.

Study-wide results and limits: In a later analysis, productive TCRs from donors in an Asian-associated ancestry cluster reportedly carried fewer N-insertions than the cohort mean. HLA restriction was apparent for most CMV-associated TCR beta chains in a later analysis. Indistinguishable V segments such as TRBV6-2 and TRBV6-3 were excluded. Earlier results showed most TCR beta V segments being productive about 87% or about 30% of the time.

The clonotype was recovered from a woman between 50 and 59 years old in good health and CMV-seropositive. The chain employs TRBV15 and TRBJ2-5, with 8 bases aligning to TRBD1. Sequencing was performed on PBMCs. CDR3 coding DNA: TGTGCCACCAGCAGAGATCGCACAGGGGGTAACGGCCACTACGGGACCCAGTACTTC. It yields the protein CATSRDRTGGNGHYGTQYF.